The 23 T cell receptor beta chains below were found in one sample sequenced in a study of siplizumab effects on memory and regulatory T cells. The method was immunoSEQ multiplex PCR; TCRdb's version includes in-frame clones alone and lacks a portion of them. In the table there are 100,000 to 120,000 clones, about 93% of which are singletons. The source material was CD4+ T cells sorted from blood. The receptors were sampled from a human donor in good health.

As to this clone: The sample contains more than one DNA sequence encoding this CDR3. DNA for the CDR3: TGCGCCAGCAGCTTGGACGGGGATAGCAATCAGCCCCAGCATTTT. Translated, it gives CASSLDGDSNQPQHF. V is TRBV5-1 and J is TRBJ1-5; no clear D. V lost 0 bases and J 0 bases, leaving 7 bases between the germline ends. Germline V gene lookup returns CDR1 SGHRS and CDR2 YFSETQ. The CDR3 spans 15 residues.

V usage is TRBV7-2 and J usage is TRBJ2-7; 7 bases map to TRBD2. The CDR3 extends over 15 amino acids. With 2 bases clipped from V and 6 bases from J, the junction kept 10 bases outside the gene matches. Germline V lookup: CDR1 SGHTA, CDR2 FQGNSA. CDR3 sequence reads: CASSLRSWGEGEQYF. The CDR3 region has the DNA TGTGCCAGCAGCTTAAGGTCATGGGGGGAGGGCGAGCAGTACTTC. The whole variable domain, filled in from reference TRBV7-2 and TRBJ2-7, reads GAGVSQSPSNKVTEKGKDVELRCDPISGHTALYWYRQSLGQGLEFLIYFQGNSAPDKSGLPSDRFSAERTGGSVSTLTIQRTQQEDSAVYLCASSLRSWGEGEQYFGPGTRLTVT.

Written as DNA, the CDR3 is TGTGCCACCAGCAGACCTAACAGGGAAAAACTGTTTTTT. It specifies CATSRPNREKLFF. The chain links TRBV15 to TRBJ1-4; a weak D match, TRBD1 (5 bases). From germline, CDR1 is LNHNV and CDR2 YYDKDF (reference sequence). There are 13 residues in the CDR3. The germline V and J ends were trimmed by 2 bases and 8 bases, with 9 bases remaining between them.

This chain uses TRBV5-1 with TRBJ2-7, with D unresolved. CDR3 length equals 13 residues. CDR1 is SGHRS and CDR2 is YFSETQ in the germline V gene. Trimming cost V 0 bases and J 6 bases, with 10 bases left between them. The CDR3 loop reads CASSLAPPGEQYF. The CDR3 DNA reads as TGCGCCAGCAGCTTGGCTCCCCCCGGCGAGCAGTACTTC.

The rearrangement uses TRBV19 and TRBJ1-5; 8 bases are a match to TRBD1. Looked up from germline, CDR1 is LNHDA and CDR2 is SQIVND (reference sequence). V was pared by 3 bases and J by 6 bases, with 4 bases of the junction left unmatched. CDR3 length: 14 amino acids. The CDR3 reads CASSIEQGGQPQHF. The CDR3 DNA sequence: TGTGCCAGTAGTATTGAACAGGGGGGTCAGCCCCAGCATTTT.

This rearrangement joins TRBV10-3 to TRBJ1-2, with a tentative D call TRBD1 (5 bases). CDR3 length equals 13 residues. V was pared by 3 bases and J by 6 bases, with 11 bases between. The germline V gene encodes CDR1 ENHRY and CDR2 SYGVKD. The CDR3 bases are TGTGCCATCAGTGACTCGCCGGGGCATGGCTACACCTTC. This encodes CAISDSPGHGYTF.

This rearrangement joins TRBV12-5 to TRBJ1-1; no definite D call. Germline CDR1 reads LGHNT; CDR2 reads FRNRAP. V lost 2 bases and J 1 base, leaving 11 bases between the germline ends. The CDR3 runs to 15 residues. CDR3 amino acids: CASGLPGRKNTEAFF. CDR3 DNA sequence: TGTGCTAGTGGTTTGCCCGGACGCAAGAACACTGAAGCTTTCTTT.

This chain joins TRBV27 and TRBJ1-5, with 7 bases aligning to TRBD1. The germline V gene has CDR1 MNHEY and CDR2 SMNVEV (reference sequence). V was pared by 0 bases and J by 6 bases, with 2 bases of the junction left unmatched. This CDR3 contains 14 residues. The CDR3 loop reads CASSLSGGSQPQHF. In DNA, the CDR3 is TGTGCCAGCAGTTTATCAGGGGGCAGTCAGCCCCAGCATTTT.

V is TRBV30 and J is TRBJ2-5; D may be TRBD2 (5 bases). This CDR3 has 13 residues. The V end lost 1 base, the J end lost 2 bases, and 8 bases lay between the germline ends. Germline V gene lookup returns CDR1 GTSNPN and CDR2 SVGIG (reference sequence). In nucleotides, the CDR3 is TGTGCCTGGAGTGGGAGCGGACAAGAGACCCAGTACTTC. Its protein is CAWSGSGQETQYF.

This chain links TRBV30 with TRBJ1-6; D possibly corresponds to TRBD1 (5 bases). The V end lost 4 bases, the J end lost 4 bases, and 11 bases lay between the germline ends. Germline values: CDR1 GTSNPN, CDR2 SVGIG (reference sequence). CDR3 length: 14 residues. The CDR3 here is CAWILGVYNSPLHF. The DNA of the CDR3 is TGTGCCTGGATTTTGGGGGTATATAATTCACCCCTCCACTTT.

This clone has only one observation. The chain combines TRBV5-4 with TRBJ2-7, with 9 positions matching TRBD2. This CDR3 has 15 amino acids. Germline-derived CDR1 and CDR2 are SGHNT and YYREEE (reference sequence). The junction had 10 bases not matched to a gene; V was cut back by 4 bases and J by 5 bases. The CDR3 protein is CASSGLGLAGNEQYF. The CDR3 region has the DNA TGTGCCAGCAGCGGACTGGGCCTAGCGGGGAACGAGCAGTACTTC.

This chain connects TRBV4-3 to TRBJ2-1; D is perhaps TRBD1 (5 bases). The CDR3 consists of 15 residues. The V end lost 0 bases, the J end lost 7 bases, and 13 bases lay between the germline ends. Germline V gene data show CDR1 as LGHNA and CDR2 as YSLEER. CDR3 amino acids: CASSQDRKGINEQFF. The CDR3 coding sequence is TGCGCCAGCAGCCAAGATCGCAAGGGGATTAATGAGCAGTTCTTC.

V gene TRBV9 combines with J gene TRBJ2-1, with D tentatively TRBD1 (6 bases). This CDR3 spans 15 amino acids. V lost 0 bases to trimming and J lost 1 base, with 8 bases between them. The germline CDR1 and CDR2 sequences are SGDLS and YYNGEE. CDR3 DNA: TGTGCCAGCAGCGTAGTTGGGACATCCTACAATGAGCAGTTCTTC. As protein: CASSVVGTSYNEQFF.

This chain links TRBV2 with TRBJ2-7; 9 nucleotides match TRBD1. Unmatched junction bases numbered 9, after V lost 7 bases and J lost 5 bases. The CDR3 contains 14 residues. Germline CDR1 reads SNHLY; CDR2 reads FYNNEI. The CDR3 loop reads CASNSRTGDHEQYF. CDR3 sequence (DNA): TGTGCCAGCAATTCTCGGACAGGGGACCACGAGCAGTACTTC.

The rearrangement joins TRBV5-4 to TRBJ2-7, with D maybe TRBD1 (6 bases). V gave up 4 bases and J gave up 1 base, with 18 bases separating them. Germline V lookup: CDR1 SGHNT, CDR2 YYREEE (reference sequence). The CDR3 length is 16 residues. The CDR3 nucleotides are TGTGCCAGCAGCCTGGGGGCAGGGGCAAATTCCTACGAGCAGTACTTC. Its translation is CASSLGAGANSYEQYF.

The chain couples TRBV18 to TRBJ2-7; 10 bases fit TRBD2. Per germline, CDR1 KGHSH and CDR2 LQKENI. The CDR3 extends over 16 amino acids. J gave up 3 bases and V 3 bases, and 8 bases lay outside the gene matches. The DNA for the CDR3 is TGTGCCAGCTCACCCAGCCGGACTAGCGGAAACTACGAGCAGTACTTC. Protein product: CASSPSRTSGNYEQYF.

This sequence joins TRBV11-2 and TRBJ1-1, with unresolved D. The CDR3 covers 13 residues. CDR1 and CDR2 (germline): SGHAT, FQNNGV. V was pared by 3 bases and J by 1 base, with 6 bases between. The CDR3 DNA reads TGTGCCAGCAGCTTCGGGTCGAACACTGAAGCTTTCTTT. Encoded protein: CASSFGSNTEAFF.

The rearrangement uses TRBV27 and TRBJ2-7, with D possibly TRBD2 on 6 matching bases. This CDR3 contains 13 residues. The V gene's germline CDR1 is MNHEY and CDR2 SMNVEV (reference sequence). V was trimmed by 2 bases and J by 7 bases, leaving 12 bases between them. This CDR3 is CASSLVRGWEQYF. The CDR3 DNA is TGTGCCAGCAGTTTAGTACGGGGGTGGGAGCAGTACTTC.

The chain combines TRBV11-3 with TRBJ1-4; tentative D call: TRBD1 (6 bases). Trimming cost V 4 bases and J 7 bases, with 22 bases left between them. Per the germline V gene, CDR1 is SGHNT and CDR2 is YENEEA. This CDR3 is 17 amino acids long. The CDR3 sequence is CASSYALPGTSTEKLFF. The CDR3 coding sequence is TGTGCCAGCAGCTATGCGCTCCCCGGGACATCTACTGAAAAACTGTTTTTT.

The CDR3 loop reads CASSTQLWVAASGYTF. CDR3 bases: TGTGCCAGTAGTACTCAACTATGGGTTGCGGCGTCCGGCTACACCTTC. This sequence joins TRBV19 and TRBJ1-2, with D hard to call. CDR3 length: 16 residues. The germline V gene encodes CDR1 LNHDA and CDR2 SQIVND (reference sequence). Trimming shortened V by 4 bases and J by 8 bases, and 23 bases separated the two germline ends.

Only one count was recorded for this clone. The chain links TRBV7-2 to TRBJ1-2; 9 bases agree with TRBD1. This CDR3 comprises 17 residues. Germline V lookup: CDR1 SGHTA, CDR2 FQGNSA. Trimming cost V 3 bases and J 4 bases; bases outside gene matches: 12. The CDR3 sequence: CASSLVGQGPTRYGYTF. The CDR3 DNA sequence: TGTGCCAGCAGCTTGGTAGGACAGGGGCCTACTCGCTATGGCTACACCTTC.

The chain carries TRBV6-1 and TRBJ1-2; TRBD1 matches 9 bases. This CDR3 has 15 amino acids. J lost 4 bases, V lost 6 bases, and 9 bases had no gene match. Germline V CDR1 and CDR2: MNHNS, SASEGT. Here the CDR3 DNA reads TGTGCCAGCAGATATGGGGACAGGGAATTCTATGGCTACACCTTC. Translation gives CASRYGDREFYGYTF.

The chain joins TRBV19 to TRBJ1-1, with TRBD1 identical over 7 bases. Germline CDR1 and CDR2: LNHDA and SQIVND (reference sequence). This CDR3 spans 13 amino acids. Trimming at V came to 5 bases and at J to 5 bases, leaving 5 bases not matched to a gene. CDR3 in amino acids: CASSLYRGTEAFF. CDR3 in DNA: TGTGCCAGTAGTCTCTACAGGGGAACTGAAGCTTTCTTT.